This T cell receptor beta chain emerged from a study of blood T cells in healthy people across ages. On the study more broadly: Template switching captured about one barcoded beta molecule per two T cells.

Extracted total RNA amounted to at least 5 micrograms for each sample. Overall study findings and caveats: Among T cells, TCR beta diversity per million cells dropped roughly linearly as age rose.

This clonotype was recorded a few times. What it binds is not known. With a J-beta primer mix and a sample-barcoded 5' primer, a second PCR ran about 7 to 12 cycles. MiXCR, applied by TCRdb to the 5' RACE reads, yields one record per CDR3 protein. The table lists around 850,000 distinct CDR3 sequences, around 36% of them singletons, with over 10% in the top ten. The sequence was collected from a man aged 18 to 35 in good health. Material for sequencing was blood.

The CDR3 sequence is CASSLPLGYQETQYF. CDR3 bases: TGTGCCAGCAGCCTACCCCTGGGGTACCAAGAGACCCAGTACTTC. The chain has TRBV7-2 and TRBJ2-5; D ambiguous. The V end was cut by 5 bases, the J end by 0 bases, with 13 bases between. There are 15 residues in the CDR3. Germline CDR1 reads SGHTA; CDR2 reads FQGNSA.